This T cell receptor (beta chain) was recorded in a study of shared clonotypes between healthy human individuals. For each subset, genomic DNA was distributed in equal portions over several immunoSEQ plates. This table comes from immunoSEQ multiplex PCR, and its TCRdb copy is limited to in-frame clones, with some not included. Of about 1.1 million clones listed, 77% are singletons. The study, taken as a whole, reports: Richness estimates generally favored naive over memory subsets.

Remarks on this clone: Its antigen remains unknown.

The sequence was collected from a man between 18 and 29 years old in good health. Some clones in this sample may be carry-over from other donors' samples. Sequencing input: memory CD4+ T cells from PBMCs. Subset of the sample: CD45RA-negative fraction.

CDR3 amino acids: CASSRGQGREQFF. CDR3 nucleotides: TGTGCCAGCAGCCGGGGACAGGGCCGTGAGCAGTTCTTC. The chain couples TRBV7-3 to TRBJ2-1, with TRBD1 identical over 9 bases. Losses at the gene ends were 5 bases for V and 9 bases for J; bases not matched to a gene: 5. There are 13 residues in the CDR3. In germline, CDR1 is SGHTA, CDR2 FQGTGA.